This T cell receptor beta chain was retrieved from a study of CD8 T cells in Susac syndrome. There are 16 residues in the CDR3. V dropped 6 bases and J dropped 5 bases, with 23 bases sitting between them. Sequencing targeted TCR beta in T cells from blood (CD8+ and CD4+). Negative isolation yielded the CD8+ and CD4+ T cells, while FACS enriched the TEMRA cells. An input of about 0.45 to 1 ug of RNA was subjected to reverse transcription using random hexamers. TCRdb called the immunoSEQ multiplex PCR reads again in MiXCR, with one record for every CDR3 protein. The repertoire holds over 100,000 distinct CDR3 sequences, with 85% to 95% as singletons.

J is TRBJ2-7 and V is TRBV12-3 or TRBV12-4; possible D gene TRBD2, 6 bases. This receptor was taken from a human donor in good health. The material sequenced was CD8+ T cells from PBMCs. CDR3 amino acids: CASRHGLTRAPNEQYF. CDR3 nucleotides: TGTGCCAGCAGACACGGTCTGACTAGGGCACCTAACGAGCAGTACTTC.